This T cell receptor beta chain was found in a study of T cell changes during pregnancy in multiple sclerosis. Germline-derived CDR1 and CDR2 are ENHRY and SYGVKD. The CDR3 length is 12 residues. V lost 0 bases and J 7 bases, leaving 7 bases between the germline ends. Assay: immunoSEQ multiplex PCR; the TCRdb copy retains only in-frame clones and omits some. The sample has under 130,000 clones, around 94% seen once. The receptor was isolated from a female donor with multiple sclerosis, enrolled in a pregnancy study. This sample comprised peripheral blood, obtained after pregnancy. The chain uses TRBV10-3 and TRBJ2-7; D gene uncertain. CDR3 nucleotides: TGTGCCATCAGTGAGTCCTCAGTAGAGCAGTACTTC. It yields the protein CAISESSVEQYF.